This T cell receptor beta chain was recorded in a study of blood T cells in healthy people across ages (dated by TCRdb to 2013 to 2016). Turning to the overall study: In model experiments, roughly one uniquely barcoded TCR beta cDNA molecule per two T cells was captured by template switching. Using deep sequencing normalized with unique cDNA molecular identifiers, the study measured how TCR beta repertoire diversity changes with age. To avoid experimental bias, donors of different ages were spread randomly across the sequencing lanes. Using the same blood draw, the study looked at two additional independent replicas of 1 million unique cDNA reads for two donors, one aged 18 to 30 and the other aged 80 or older. The donors were divided into four age groups: young (average approximately 16 years), middle-aged (roughly 42), aged (approximately 62) and long-lived (roughly 88).

Libraries were prepared through 5' RACE. The run used an Illumina HiSeq 2500. A second 7 to 11 cycle PCR used a sample-barcoded 5' primer and a J-beta primer mix. Each TCR beta cDNA molecule received a unique molecular identifier from a template-switch 5' adaptor carrying 12 random nucleotides. At least 2.5 million CDR3-containing paired-end reads were obtained from each sample. First-strand cDNA synthesis was performed from all RNA using the Mint cDNA synthesis kit, with priming by a TRBC-specific oligonucleotide. After uracil-DNA glycosylase treatment, a first 18-cycle PCR used universal primers M1SS and BC2_uni_R on all cDNA. The paper's processing steps were these. For normalization, 1 million high-quality reads were randomly selected from each sample, with every read carrying a distinct molecular identifier. Reads with shared molecular identifiers were discarded instead of being binned into consensus sequences. MiTCR, run with a Q25 quality threshold and the strictest error-elimination algorithm, handled CDR3 identification, clonotype clustering and error correction. A nonparametric unseen species model using Euler transformation provided a lower-bound estimate of total TCR beta diversity. Through fastp at Q25 and MiXCR, TCRdb rebuilt clones from the public reads, retaining in-frame beta chains. Each record represents a unique CDR3 protein, reported with the most common genes and DNA among its rows. These V and J calls rely on TCRdb rather than the paper's analysis. The sample profile shows 600,000 to 1,000,000 distinct CDR3 sequences; more than 45% of them were found once. The ten largest clones represent around 20% of the sample.

Inclusive of the bounding cysteine and phenylalanine, the CDR3 is 15 residues long. Just the 45-base CDR3 DNA is kept, in frame starting at base 1. V has 3 bases trimmed and J has 6 bases trimmed; junction bases matching no gene number 9. The germline V gene yields LGHNA for CDR1 and YNFKEQ for CDR2. What the authors observed across the whole study: Compared with the aged group, the long-lived group had more naive CD4+ T cells, fewer expanded clones and increased TCR diversity, suggesting age selection. Estimates of total diversity based on one million sequenced T cells were regarded as lower bounds and as underestimates. The CMV infection status of donors was not known, potentially confounding age-related changes in expanded clonotypes. Conclusive comparison of naive and antigen-experienced compartments was prevented by the profiling of bulk unsorted PBMCs. Observed TCR beta diversity per million T cells fell roughly linearly with age, and a significant reduction was already apparent by age approximately 41. There was a strong correlation between observed TCR beta diversity and the percentage of naive T cells measured by flow cytometry.

The donors were 40 or so Caucasian individuals from Russia, aged roughly 6 to 100 years, who were systemically healthy. Around 10 milliliters of peripheral blood were collected from each donor into EDTA-treated Vacutainer tubes. Ficoll-Paque density-gradient centrifugation was used to isolate PBMCs, with at least 6.5 million per sample. Total RNA, at least 6 micrograms per sample, was extracted from PBMCs with Trizol reagent. Naive CD45RAhigh/CD27high T cell percentages were measured by flow cytometry on a PBMC aliquot from every donor. Of note for this clonotype: No cognate antigen has been identified for it. Base qualities are missing; no much larger clone stands one base away.

The TCR comes from a man in his thirties or forties in good health. The sample comprised blood. This sequence uses TRBV4-2 and TRBJ1-2, and TRBD1 aligns with 8 junction nucleotides. Here is the DNA: TGTGCCAGCAGCCACCTCGGACAGGGCTTTGATGGCTACACCTTC. It encodes CASSHLGQGFDGYTF.